The clone carrying this TCR beta chain was counted between two and nine times. Unique molecular identifiers tagged the TCRbeta library. In TCRdb, the PCR reads were re-called with MiXCR into one record per CDR3 protein. The sample consists of around 490,000 distinct CDR3 sequences, over 10% of them appearing once. The data were taken from a study of T-cell reconstitution after alpha-beta-depleted transplantation in children. V lost 3 bases and J lost 2, with 17 bases in between. CDR1 is GTSNPN and CDR2 is SVGIG in the germline V gene (reference sequence). The CDR3 length is 16 residues. Specimen: PBMCs, mostly from graft donor cells, collected 180 days after TCRalphabeta/CD19-depleted stem cell transplant. The sequence came from a female patient between 2 and 15 years old who had a stem cell transplant for aplastic anemia, so the T cells may come from the graft donor. The chain is built from TRBV30 and TRBJ1-5; TRBD1 might be the D (6 bases). The CDR3 is CAWSSKAQGGNQPQHF. DNA of the CDR3: TGTGCCTGGAGCTCTAAGGCACAGGGTGGCAATCAGCCCCAGCATTTT.